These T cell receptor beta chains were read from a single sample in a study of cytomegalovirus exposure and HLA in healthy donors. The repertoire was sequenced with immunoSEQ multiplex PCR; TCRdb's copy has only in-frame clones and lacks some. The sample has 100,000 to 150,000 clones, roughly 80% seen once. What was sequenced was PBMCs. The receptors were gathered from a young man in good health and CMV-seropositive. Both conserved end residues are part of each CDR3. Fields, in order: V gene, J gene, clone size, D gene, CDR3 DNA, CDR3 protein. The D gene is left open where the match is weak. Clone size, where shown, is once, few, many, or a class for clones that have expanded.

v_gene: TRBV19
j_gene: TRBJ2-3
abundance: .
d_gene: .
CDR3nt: TGTGCCAGTAGTATTAACGCGGGGTTCGCAGATACGCAGTATTTT
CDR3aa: CASSINAGFADTQYF

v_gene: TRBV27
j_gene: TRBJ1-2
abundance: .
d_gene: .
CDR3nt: TGTGCCACCTTCGACAGACCTACTGCTGGCTACACCTTC
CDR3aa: CATFDRPTAGYTF

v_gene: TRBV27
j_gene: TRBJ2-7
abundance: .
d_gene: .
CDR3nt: TGTGCCAGCATGACCAGGCAGGGATCCTACGAGCAGTACTTC
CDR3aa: CASMTRQGSYEQYF

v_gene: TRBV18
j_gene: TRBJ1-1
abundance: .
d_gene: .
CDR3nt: TGTGCCAGCTCACCTGAGATGAACACTGAAGCTTTCTTT
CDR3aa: CASSPEMNTEAFF

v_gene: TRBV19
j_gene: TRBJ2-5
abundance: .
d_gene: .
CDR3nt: TGTGCCAGTAGTATTAGTTCTTTAGAGACCCAGTACTTC
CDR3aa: CASSISSLETQYF

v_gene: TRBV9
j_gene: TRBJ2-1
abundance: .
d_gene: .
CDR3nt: TGTGCCAGCAGCGTCGCCTGGACCGGCGGGGACTACAATGAGCAGTTCTTC
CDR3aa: CASSVAWTGGDYNEQFF

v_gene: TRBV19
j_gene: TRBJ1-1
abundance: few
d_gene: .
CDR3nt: TGTGCCAGTAGCAACAGAGACACTGAAGCTTTCTTT
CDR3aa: CASSNRDTEAFF

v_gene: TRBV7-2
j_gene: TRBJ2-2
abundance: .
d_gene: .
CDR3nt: TGTGCCAGCAGCTTAAGTGCCAGGGCGGCAGGGGACACCGGGGAGCTGTTTTTT
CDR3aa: CASSLSARAAGDTGELFF

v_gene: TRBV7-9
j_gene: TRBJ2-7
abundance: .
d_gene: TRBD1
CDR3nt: TGTGCCAGCACCAGAGTTTCGGGGAATCGGGACAGGGGCTACGAGCAGTACTTC
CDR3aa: CASTRVSGNRDRGYEQYF

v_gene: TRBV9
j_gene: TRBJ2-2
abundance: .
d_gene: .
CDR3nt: TGTGCCAGCAGCGTTGACACTTTGACCGGGGAGCTGTTTTTT
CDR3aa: CASSVDTLTGELFF

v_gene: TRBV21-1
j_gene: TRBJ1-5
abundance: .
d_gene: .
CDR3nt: TGTGCCAGCAGCAAAGTTCGGTCCAGGGGGTTTGGTGATCAGCCCCAGCATTTT
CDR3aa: CASSKVRSRGFGDQPQHF

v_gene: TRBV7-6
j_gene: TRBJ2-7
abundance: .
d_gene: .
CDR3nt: TGTGCCAGCAGCTTAGAGAGGGATCTAACCTACGAGCAGTACTTC
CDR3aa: CASSLERDLTYEQYF

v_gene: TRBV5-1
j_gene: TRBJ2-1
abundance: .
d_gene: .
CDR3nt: TGCGCCAGCAGCTTCGACTTATCCGAGGAGTTCTTC
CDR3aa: CASSFDLSEEFF

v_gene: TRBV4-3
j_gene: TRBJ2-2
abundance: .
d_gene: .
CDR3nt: TGCGCCAGCAGCCAAGATCAGGGCACCGGGGAGCTGTTTTTT
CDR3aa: CASSQDQGTGELFF

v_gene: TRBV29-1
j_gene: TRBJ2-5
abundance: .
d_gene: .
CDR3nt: TGCAGCGTTGAAGCCCCGATACTCCAAGAGACCCAGTACTTC
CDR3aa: CSVEAPILQETQYF

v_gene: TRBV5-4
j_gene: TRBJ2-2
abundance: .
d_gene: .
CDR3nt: TGTGCCACGTCAGGGTGGGACACCGGGGAGCTGTTTTTT
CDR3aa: CATSGWDTGELFF

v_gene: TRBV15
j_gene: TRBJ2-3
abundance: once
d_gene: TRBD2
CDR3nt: TGTGCCACCAGCAGAGAAGAGGGCGGCGGGAGGGCAGATACGCAGTATTTT
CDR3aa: CATSREEGGGRADTQYF

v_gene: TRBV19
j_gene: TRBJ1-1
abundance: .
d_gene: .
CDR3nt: TGTGCCAGTAGTATGCACCCGCGGGCGGACGAAGCTTTCTTT
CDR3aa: CASSMHPRADEAFF

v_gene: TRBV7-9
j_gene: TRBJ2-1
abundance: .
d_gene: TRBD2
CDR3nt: TGTGCCAGCAGCGGAGGCAGCGGACTAGCGGGGGGACGAGGCAATGAGCAGTTCTTC
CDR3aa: CASSGGSGLAGGRGNEQFF

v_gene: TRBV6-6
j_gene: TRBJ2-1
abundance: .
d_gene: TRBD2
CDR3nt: TGTGCCAGCAGTTACGGGAGGGCTAATGAGCAGTTCTTC
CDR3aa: CASSYGRANEQFF

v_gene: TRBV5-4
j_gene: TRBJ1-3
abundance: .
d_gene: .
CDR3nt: TGTGCCAGCAGCCCTGAGGGGGAAAGCTCTGGAAACACCATATATTTT
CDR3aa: CASSPEGESSGNTIYF

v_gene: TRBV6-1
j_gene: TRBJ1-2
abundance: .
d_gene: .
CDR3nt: TGTGCCAGCAGTGAAGTGAGCGGGAGCCAGGGAATCTATGGCTACACCTTC
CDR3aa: CASSEVSGSQGIYGYTF

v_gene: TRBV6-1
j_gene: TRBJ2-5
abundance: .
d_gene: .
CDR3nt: TGTGCCTTGGCGGGAGAGACCCAGTACTTC
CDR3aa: CALAGETQYF

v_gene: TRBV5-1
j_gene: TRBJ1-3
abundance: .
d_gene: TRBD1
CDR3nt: TGCGCCAGCAGCTTGGGACCGGGACAGAGCTCTGGAAACACCATATATTTT
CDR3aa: CASSLGPGQSSGNTIYF

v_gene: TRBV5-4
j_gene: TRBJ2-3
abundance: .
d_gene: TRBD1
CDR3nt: TGTGCCAGCAGCTCCCCAAGACAGGGGGCAAGGACAGATACGCAGTATTTT
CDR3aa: CASSSPRQGARTDTQYF

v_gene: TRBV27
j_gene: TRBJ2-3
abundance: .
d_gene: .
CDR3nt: TGTGCCAGCAGCTATAGGGGACTCCCCGACCTTAGCACAGATACGCAGTATTTT
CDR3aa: CASSYRGLPDLSTDTQYF

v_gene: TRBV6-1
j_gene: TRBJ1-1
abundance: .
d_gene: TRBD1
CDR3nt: TGTGCCAGCAGTGAAGCCGGGACAGGGGATTCGGCTTTCTTT
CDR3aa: CASSEAGTGDSAFF